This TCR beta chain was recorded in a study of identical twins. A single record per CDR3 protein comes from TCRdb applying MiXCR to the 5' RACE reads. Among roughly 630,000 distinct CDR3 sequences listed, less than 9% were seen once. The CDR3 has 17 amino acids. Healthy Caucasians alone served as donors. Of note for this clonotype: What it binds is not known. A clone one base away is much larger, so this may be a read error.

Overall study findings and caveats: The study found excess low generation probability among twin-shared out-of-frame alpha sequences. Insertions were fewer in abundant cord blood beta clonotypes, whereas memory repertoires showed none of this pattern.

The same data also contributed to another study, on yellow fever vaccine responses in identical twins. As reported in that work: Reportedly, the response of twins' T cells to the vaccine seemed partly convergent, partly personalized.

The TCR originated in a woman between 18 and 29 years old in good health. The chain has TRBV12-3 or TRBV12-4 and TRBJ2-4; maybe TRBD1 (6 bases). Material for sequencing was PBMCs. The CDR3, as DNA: TGTGCCAGCAGTCCGAGACAGGCCCTAATAGCCAAAAACATTCAGCACTTC. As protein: CASSPRQALIAKNIQHF.